This T cell receptor (beta chain) was documented in a study of yellow fever vaccine responses in identical twins. This clonotype turned up a few times. Its target is unknown. TCRdb itself ran the RT-PCR reads through MiXCR, one entry per CDR3 protein. The sample includes about 3,600 distinct CDR3 sequences, 73% of them seen just once. Study-level findings and limits: Twins reportedly showed a vaccine T cell response that seemed partly convergent and partly personalized.

Per the germline V gene, CDR1 is SGHNT and CDR2 is YENEEA. V was shortened by 5 bases and J by 2 bases, with 15 bases between the two germline ends. The CDR3 spans 15 residues. The J gene is TRBJ2-5, the V gene TRBV11-3; TRBD1 might be the D (6 bases). The clonotype originates from a woman between 18 and 30 years old who received the yellow fever vaccine. The sample was T cells from blood (PBMCs), unsorted or a sorted subset (not recorded which), taken before or after yellow fever vaccination (not recorded which). The CDR3 sequence: CASSHSQGLQETQYF. CDR3 nucleotides: TGTGCCAGCAGCCATTCACAGGGTTTACAAGAGACCCAGTACTTC.